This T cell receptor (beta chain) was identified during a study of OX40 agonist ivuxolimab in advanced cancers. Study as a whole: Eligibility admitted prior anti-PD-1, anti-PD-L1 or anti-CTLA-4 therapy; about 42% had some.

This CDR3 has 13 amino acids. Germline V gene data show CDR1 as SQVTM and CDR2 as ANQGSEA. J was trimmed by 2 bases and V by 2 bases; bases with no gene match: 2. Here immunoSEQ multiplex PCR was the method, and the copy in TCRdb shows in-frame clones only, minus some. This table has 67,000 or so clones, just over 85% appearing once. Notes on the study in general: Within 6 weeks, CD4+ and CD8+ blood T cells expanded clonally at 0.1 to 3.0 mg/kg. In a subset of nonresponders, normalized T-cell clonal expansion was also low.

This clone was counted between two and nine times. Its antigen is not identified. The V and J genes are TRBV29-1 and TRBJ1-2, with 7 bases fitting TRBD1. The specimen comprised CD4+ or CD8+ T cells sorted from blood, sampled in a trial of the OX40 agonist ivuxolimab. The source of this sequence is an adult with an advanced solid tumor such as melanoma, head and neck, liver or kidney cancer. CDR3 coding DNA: TGCAGCGTTGAACGGGGACAGAACTATGGCTACACCTTC. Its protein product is CSVERGQNYGYTF.